The T cell receptor (beta chain) described here comes from a study of OX40 agonist ivuxolimab in advanced cancers. For the study at large: Eligibility rules accepted prior anti-PD-1, anti-PD-L1 or anti-CTLA-4 therapy, and under 45% had some.

The method was immunoSEQ multiplex PCR; TCRdb's version includes in-frame clones alone and lacks a portion of them. Altogether roughly 71,000 clones are present, around 85% being singletons, with the ten largest covering about 0.83%. The length of the CDR3 is 14 residues. Germline values: CDR1 SGHVS, CDR2 FQNEAQ. The ends lost 0 bases at V and 7 bases at J; junction bases unmatched: 4. Exclusion of a patient followed from autoimmune disease history or systemic immunosuppression. The origin of this receptor is an adult with an advanced solid tumor such as melanoma, head and neck, liver or kidney cancer. The rearrangement uses TRBV7-8 and TRBJ1-2; 8 positions match TRBD1. This material consisted of CD4+ or CD8+ T cells sorted from blood, taken in a trial of the OX40 agonist ivuxolimab. CDR3 protein: CASSLAGQAGGYTF. The CDR3 DNA follows: TGTGCCAGCAGCTTAGCGGGACAGGCCGGTGGCTACACCTTC.